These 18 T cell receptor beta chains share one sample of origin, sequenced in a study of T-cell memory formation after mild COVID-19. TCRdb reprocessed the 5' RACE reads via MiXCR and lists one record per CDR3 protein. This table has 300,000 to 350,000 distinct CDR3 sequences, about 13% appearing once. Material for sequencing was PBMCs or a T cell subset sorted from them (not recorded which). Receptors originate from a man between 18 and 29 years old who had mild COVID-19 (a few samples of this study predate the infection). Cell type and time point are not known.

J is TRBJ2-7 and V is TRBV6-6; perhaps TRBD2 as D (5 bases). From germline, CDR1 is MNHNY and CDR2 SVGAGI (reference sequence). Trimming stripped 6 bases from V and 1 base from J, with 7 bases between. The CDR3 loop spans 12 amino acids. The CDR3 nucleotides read TGTGCCAGCAGCGGGATATCCTACGAGCAGTACGTC. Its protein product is CASSGISYEQYV.

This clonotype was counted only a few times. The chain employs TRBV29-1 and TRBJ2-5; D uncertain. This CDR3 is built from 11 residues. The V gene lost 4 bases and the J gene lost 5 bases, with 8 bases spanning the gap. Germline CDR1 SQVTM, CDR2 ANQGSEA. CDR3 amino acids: CSVGDRETQYF. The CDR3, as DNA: TGCAGCGTTGGGGATCGGGAGACCCAGTACTTC.

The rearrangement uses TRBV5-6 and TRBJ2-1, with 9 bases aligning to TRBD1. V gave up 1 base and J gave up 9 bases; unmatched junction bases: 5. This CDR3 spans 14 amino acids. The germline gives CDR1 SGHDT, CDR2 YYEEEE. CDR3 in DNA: TGTGCCAGCAGCTTGCGGGACAGGGCTAGTGAGCAGTTCTTC. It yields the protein CASSLRDRASEQFF.

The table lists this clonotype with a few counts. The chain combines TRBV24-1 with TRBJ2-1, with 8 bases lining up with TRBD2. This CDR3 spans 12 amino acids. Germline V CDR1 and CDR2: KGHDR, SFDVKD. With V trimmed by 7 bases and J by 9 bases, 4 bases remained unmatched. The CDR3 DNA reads TGTGCCACCAGCGGGGGGGCCGGTGAGCAGTTCTTC. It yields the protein CATSGGAGEQFF.

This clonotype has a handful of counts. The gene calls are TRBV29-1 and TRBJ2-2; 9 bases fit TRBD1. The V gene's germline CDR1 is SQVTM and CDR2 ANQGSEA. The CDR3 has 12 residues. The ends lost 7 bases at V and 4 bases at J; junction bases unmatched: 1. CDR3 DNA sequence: TGCAGCGCGACAGGGGGCACCGGGGAGCTGTTTTTT. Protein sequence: CSATGGTGELFF.

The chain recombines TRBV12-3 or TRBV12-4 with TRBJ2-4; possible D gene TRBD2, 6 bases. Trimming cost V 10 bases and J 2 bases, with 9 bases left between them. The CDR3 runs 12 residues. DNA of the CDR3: TGTGCCACTAGGGACTCCAAAAACATTCAGTACTTC. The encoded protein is CATRDSKNIQYF.

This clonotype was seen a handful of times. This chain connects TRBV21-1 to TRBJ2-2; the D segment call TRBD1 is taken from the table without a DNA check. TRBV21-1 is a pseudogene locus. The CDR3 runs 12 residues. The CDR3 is CASPKGAWELFF. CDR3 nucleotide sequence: TGTGCCAGCCCGAAGGGGGCATGGGAGCTGTTTTTT.

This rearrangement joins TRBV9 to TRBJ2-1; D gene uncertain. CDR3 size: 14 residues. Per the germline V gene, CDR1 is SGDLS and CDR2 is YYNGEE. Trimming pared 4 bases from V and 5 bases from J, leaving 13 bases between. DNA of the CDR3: TGTGCCAGCAGCCACTCACCAAAGAACAATGAGCAGTTCTTC. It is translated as CASSHSPKNNEQFF.

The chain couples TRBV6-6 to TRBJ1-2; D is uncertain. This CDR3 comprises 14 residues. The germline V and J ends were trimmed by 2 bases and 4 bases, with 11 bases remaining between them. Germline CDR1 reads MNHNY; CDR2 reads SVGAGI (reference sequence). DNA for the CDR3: TGTGCCAGCAGTTACACCGCCACGGTCTATGGCTACACCTTC. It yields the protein CASSYTATVYGYTF.

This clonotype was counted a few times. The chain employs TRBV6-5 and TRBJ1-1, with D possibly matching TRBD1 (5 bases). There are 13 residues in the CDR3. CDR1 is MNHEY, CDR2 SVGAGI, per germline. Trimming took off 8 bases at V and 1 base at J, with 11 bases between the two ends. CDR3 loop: CASGASTNTEAFF. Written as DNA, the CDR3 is TGTGCCAGCGGGGCCAGCACGAACACTGAAGCTTTCTTT.

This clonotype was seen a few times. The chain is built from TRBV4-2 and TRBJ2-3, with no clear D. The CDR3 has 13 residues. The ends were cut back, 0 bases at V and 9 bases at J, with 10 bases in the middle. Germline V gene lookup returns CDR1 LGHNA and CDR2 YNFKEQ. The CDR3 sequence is CASSQDEVLTQYF. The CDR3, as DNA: TGTGCCAGCAGCCAAGATGAGGTCCTAACGCAGTATTTT.

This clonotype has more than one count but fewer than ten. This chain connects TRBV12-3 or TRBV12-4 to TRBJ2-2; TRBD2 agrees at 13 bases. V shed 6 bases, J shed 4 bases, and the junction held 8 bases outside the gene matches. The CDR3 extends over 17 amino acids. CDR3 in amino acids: CASSPWTSGGVTGELFF. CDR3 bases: TGTGCCAGCAGCCCGTGGACTAGCGGGGGAGTCACCGGGGAGCTGTTTTTT.

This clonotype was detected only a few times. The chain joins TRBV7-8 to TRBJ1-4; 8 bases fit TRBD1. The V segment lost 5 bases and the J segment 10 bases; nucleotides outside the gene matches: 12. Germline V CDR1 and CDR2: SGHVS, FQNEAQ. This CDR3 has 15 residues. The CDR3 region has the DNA TGTGCCAGCAGCCCAATACACGGACAGGGCCTAAAACTGTTTTTT. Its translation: CASSPIHGQGLKLFF. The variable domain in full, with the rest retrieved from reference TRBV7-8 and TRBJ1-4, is GAGVSQSPRYKVAKRGQDVALRCDPISGHVSLFWYQQALGQGPEFLTYFQNEAQLDKSGLPSDRFFAERPEGSVSTLKIQRTQQEDSAVYLCASSPIHGQGLKLFFGSGTQLSVL.

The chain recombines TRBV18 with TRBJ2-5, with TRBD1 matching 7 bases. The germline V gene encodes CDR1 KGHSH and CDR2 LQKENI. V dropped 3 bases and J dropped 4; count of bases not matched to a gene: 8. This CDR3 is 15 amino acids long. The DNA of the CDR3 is TGTGCCAGCTCACCTCGACAGGGTTGGGGAGAGACCCAGTACTTC. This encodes CASSPRQGWGETQYF.

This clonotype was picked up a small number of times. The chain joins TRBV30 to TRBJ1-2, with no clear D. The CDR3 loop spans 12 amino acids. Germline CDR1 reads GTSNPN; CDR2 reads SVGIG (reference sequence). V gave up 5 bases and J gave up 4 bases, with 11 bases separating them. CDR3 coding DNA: TGTGCCTGGGACGGGCGAGGCTATGGCTACACCTTC. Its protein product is CAWDGRGYGYTF.

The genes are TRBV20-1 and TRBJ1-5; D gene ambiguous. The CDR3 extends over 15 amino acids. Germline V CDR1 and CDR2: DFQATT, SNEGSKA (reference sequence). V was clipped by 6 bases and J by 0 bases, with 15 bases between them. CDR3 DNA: TGCAGTGCCCGCCCGTTGGGGAATAGCAATCAGCCCCAGCATTTT. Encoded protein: CSARPLGNSNQPQHF.

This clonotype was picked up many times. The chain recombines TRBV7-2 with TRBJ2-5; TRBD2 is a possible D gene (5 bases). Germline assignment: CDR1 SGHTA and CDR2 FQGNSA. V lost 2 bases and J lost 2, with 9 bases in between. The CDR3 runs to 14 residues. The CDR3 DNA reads TGTGCCAGCAGCTTAAGACGGACTCAAGAGACCCAGTACTTC. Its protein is CASSLRRTQETQYF.

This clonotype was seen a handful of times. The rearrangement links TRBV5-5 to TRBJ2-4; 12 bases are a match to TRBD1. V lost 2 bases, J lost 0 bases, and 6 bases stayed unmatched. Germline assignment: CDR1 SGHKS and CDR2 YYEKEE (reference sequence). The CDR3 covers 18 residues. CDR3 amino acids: CASSFLGQGALAKNIQYF. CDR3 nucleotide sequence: TGTGCCAGCAGCTTCTTGGGACAGGGGGCCCTAGCCAAAAACATTCAGTACTTC. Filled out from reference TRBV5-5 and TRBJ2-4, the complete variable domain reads DAGVTQSPTHLIKTRGQQVTLRCSPISGHKSVSWYQQVLGQGPQFIFQYYEKEERGRGNFPDRFSARQFPNYSSELNVNALLLGDSALYLCASSFLGQGALAKNIQYFGAGTRLSVL.